This TCR beta chain is drawn from a study of CD8 T cells in Susac syndrome. Random-hexamer reverse transcription was applied to about 0.45 to 1 ug RNA. One entry per CDR3 protein results from TCRdb running MiXCR on the immunoSEQ multiplex PCR reads. There are some 170,000 distinct CDR3 sequences in the sample; approximately 94% occur only once, and approximately 0.094% lies in the top ten. This CDR3 is built from 17 residues. V lost 4 bases and J lost 7; bases outside the gene matches: 16. In contrast to the negatively isolated CD8+ and CD4+ T cells, TEMRA cells were FACS-enriched. This chain links TRBV12-3 or TRBV12-4 with TRBJ1-5; 7 nucleotides agree with TRBD1. The receptor's source is a human donor with multiple sclerosis. The sequencing sample was made of CD4+ T cells from PBMCs. CDR3 protein: CASSSTLQTGRGQPQHF. CDR3 DNA sequence: TGTGCCAGCAGTTCGACCCTCCAGACAGGGCGCGGACAGCCCCAGCATTTT.